This T cell receptor beta chain comes out of a study of neurological immune-mediated disorders. 2 million unsorted PBMCs were stored in RNAlater at -80 °C before RNA extraction. The method for making cDNA was 5'RACE, and it used 10-nucleotide random UMIs. From the 5' RACE reads, TCRdb called clonotypes with MiXCR, one entry per CDR3 protein. The data contain tens of thousands of distinct CDR3 sequences, around 5.2% of them singletons. Details on this clonotype: No antigen is known for it.

The CDR3 has 14 amino acids. The V end was cut by 0 bases, the J end by 4 bases, with 9 bases between. Per germline, CDR1 KGHSY and CDR2 FQNENV. Study conclusions and caveats: The repertoires of 18 of 34 multiple sclerosis patients were placed by phylogenetic grouping in a single related-CDR3 cluster, which may be a signature.

This receptor was identified in a young man with multiple sclerosis. Sequences were obtained from PBMCs. The chain uses TRBV16 and TRBJ1-1; D might be TRBD1 (5 bases). The CDR3 region is CASSQSEGFTEAFF. The CDR3, as DNA: TGTGCCAGCAGCCAATCCGAGGGGTTCACTGAAGCTTTCTTT.